The rows below give T cell receptor beta chains drawn from one sample of a study of T cell changes during pregnancy in multiple sclerosis. Measured with immunoSEQ multiplex PCR; TCRdb has only the in-frame clones, and not every one. Found here are about 83,000 clones, around 90% of them singletons; the top ten hold around 3.3%. Sequenced material: PBMCs, taken in the first trimester of pregnancy. These receptors all come from a female donor in good health, serving as a control in a pregnancy study. Some clones in this sample may be carry-over from other donors' samples. CDR3s include the opening cysteine and the closing phenylalanine or tryptophan. Fields, in order: clone size, V gene, D gene, J gene, CDR3 protein, CDR3 DNA. The D gene is left open where the match is weak. Only some rows state a clone size, as once, few, many or a class for expanded clones.

few	TRBV4-3	TRBD1	TRBJ2-1	CASSQATGGSYNEQFF	TGCGCCAGCAGCCAAGCGACAGGGGGCAGCTACAATGAGCAGTTCTTC
-	TRBV25-1	TRBD1	TRBJ1-5	CASSEWGQPSNQPQHF	TGTGCCAGCAGTGAATGGGGACAGCCTAGCAATCAGCCCCAGCATTTT
-	TRBV6-1	TRBD1	TRBJ2-3	CASSAPGQGPDTQYF	TGTGCCAGCAGTGCTCCGGGACAGGGGCCAGATACGCAGTATTTT
-	TRBV5-1	-	TRBJ1-2	CASSPAAGNYGYTF	TGCGCCAGCAGCCCGGCCGCCGGGAACTATGGCTACACCTTC
once	TRBV2	TRBD1	TRBJ2-5	CASGTGGEETQYF	TGTGCCAGCGGGACAGGGGGCGAGGAGACCCAGTACTTC
-	TRBV7-2	TRBD2	TRBJ2-7	CASSWTSGGAYEQYF	TGTGCCAGCAGCTGGACTTCGGGGGGGGCGTACGAGCAGTACTTC
few	TRBV4-2	-	TRBJ1-5	CASSQVSGAFQPQHF	TGTGCCAGCAGCCAAGTGAGTGGGGCTTTTCAGCCCCAGCATTTT
-	TRBV7-2	-	TRBJ1-5	CASSLGTVSNQPQHF	TGTGCCAGCAGCTTAGGGACAGTTAGCAATCAGCCCCAGCATTTT
-	TRBV11-2	-	TRBJ1-2	CASSSRRAVGGYTF	TGTGCCAGCAGTTCACGCAGGGCCGTAGGGGGCTACACCTTC
-	TRBV7-9	-	TRBJ2-2	CASSLVVKNTGELFF	TGTGCCAGCAGCTTAGTTGTTAAGAACACCGGGGAGCTGTTTTTT
-	TRBV27	-	TRBJ2-1	CASSPSSGVKNNEQFF	TGTGCCAGCAGCCCCTCCTCCGGGGTTAAGAACAATGAGCAGTTCTTC
-	TRBV21-1	-	TRBJ1-6	CASSKGAGVSYNSPLHF	TGTGCCAGCAGCAAAGGCGCGGGGGTGTCCTATAATTCACCCCTCCACTTT
once	TRBV9	TRBD2	TRBJ2-7	CASSGVGLAGPMSVGEQYF	TGTGCCAGCAGCGGAGTAGGACTAGCGGGCCCCATGTCGGTTGGCGAGCAGTACTTC
-	TRBV4-1	-	TRBJ2-1	CASSRLGEQFF	TGCGCCAGCAGTCGACTCGGAGAGCAGTTCTTC
-	TRBV18	-	TRBJ2-5	CASSPGAGKETQYF	TGTGCCAGCTCACCGGGTGCGGGGAAAGAGACCCAGTACTTC
few	TRBV9	TRBD1	TRBJ1-6	CASSERTGADNSPLHF	TGTGCCAGCAGCGAGAGGACAGGGGCAGATAATTCACCCCTCCACTTT
-	TRBV7-9	TRBD2	TRBJ2-5	CASSTGVSGSGETQYF	TGTGCCAGCAGCACTGGGGTTAGCGGGAGTGGAGAGACCCAGTACTTC
-	TRBV30	-	TRBJ1-5	CAWSVMRNQPQHF	TGTGCCTGGAGTGTAATGCGGAATCAGCCCCAGCATTTT
-	TRBV6-4	-	TRBJ2-3	CASSAMHNTDTQYF	TGTGCCAGCAGTGCCATGCACAACACAGATACGCAGTATTTT
-	TRBV28	-	TRBJ1-2	CASNDDNNYGYTF	TGTGCCAGCAACGATGACAATAACTATGGCTACACCTTC
-	TRBV18	-	TRBJ2-2	CASSPGQNTGELFF	TGTGCCAGCTCACCGGGACAGAACACCGGGGAGCTGTTTTTT
-	TRBV28	TRBD1	TRBJ2-7	CASSPDRGGNEQYF	TGTGCCAGCAGTCCCGACAGGGGTGGGAACGAGCAGTACTTC
-	TRBV29-1	TRBD1	TRBJ1-1	CSVDGTGGGNTEAFF	TGCAGCGTTGACGGGACAGGGGGGGGGAACACTGAAGCTTTCTTT
few	TRBV10-3	-	TRBJ2-7	CAISATVAEQYF	TGTGCCATCAGTGCCACGGTCGCCGAGCAGTACTTC
-	TRBV15	-	TRBJ1-5	CATSRDSGGNQPQHF	TGTGCCACCAGCAGAGATTCGGGGGGGAATCAGCCCCAGCATTTT
-	TRBV6-5	-	TRBJ1-1	CASSYPITGEAFF	TGTGCCAGCAGTTACCCGATAACAGGGGAAGCTTTCTTT
-	TRBV7-9	TRBD1	TRBJ1-5	CASSLAQTGGALSQPQHF	TGTGCCAGCAGCTTAGCGCAGACAGGGGGCGCATTAAGTCAGCCCCAGCATTTT
once	TRBV6-5	-	TRBJ2-7	CASSYWAGQSKNEQYF	TGTGCCAGCAGTTACTGGGCGGGACAGTCAAAGAACGAGCAGTACTTC
-	TRBV9	-	TRBJ2-2	CASSGRGSNTGELFF	TGTGCCAGCAGCGGCCGGGGGTCGAACACCGGGGAGCTGTTTTTT
once	TRBV5-5	TRBD2	TRBJ2-5	CASSSSGGGMWETQYF	TGTGCCAGCAGCTCCTCGGGAGGGGGGATGTGGGAGACCCAGTACTTC
-	TRBV20-1	-	TRBJ2-7	CSARELNEQYF	TGCAGTGCTAGAGAACTTAACGAGCAGTACTTC
-	TRBV7-2	-	TRBJ1-3	CASSLSFGGTGNTIYF	TGTGCCAGCAGCTTATCGTTCGGGGGGACTGGAAACACCATATATTTT
-	TRBV6-4	-	TRBJ2-1	CASSDKGGSYNEQFF	TGTGCCAGCAGTGACAAAGGGGGCTCCTACAATGAGCAGTTCTTC
once	TRBV19	TRBD1	TRBJ1-1	CASSSWTGVNTEAFF	TGTGCCAGTAGTTCTTGGACAGGGGTGAACACTGAAGCTTTCTTT
-	TRBV4-1	-	TRBJ1-1	CASSQVQTVVGEDTEAFF	TGCGCCAGCAGCCAAGTACAGACTGTGGTGGGGGAGGACACTGAAGCTTTCTTT
-	TRBV7-9	TRBD1	TRBJ2-7	CASSSQGSYEQYF	TGTGCCAGCAGCTCACAGGGGTCCTACGAGCAGTACTTC
-	TRBV5-6	TRBD2	TRBJ2-5	CASSFYLGLAQLQETQYF	TGTGCCAGCAGCTTCTACCTTGGACTAGCGCAATTACAAGAGACCCAGTACTTC
-	TRBV28	-	TRBJ2-1	CASSRPQGPEEQFF	TGTGCCAGCAGTCGTCCTCAGGGGCCAGAAGAGCAGTTCTTC
-	TRBV27	-	TRBJ1-3	CASSLSPDSGNTIYF	TGTGCCAGCAGTTTATCGCCAGATTCTGGAAACACCATATATTTT
-	TRBV4-1	TRBD1	TRBJ1-2	CASSQVGTGGTRGYTF	TGCGCCAGCAGCCAAGTTGGGACAGGGGGCACGAGAGGCTACACCTTC
-	TRBV27	-	TRBJ2-4	CASNLLLAAKNIQYF	TGTGCCAGCAACCTCCTCCTTGCGGCCAAAAACATTCAGTACTTC
-	TRBV4-1	TRBD2	TRBJ2-3	CASGIAGGLRDTQYF	TGCGCCAGCGGTATAGCGGGAGGTCTTCGGGATACGCAGTATTTT
-	TRBV28	TRBD2	TRBJ2-1	CASSLFLRIAGALSDEQFF	TGTGCCAGCAGTTTATTCCTGAGGATAGCGGGGGCCTTGAGCGATGAGCAGTTCTTC
-	TRBV2	-	TRBJ1-1	CASSPRTGLNTEAFF	TGTGCCAGCAGTCCCCGAACAGGACTGAACACTGAAGCTTTCTTT
-	TRBV5-5	TRBD2	TRBJ2-7	CASSLGREGYEQYF	TGTGCCAGCAGCTTGGGGAGGGAGGGCTACGAGCAGTACTTC
-	TRBV7-9	TRBD2	TRBJ2-5	CASSPTSGGAIETQYF	TGTGCCAGCAGCCCGACTAGCGGGGGGGCAATAGAGACCCAGTACTTC
-	TRBV5-1	TRBD2	TRBJ2-7	CASSFSGGTNEQYF	TGCGCCAGCAGCTTTAGCGGGGGCACGAACGAGCAGTACTTC
-	TRBV2	TRBD1	TRBJ1-1	CASSDRGRLNTEAFF	TGTGCCAGCAGTGACAGGGGGCGATTGAACACTGAAGCTTTCTTT
-	TRBV7-9	-	TRBJ2-1	CASSAGPYNEQFF	TGTGCCAGCAGCGCGGGACCTTATAATGAGCAGTTCTTC
-	TRBV6-6	-	TRBJ1-1	CASTSGDGTEAFF	TGTGCCAGCACCAGCGGGGACGGCACTGAAGCTTTCTTT
-	TRBV6-1	TRBD2	TRBJ2-1	CASRRGGLFF	TGTGCCAGCAGGCGCGGGGGGCTGTTCTTC
once	TRBV19	TRBD1	TRBJ2-5	CASSGQGETQYF	TGTGCCAGTAGCGGACAGGGAGAGACCCAGTACTTC
-	TRBV5-8	-	TRBJ2-7	CASGTGILYEQYF	TGTGCCAGCGGAACAGGGATTTTATACGAGCAGTACTTC
-	TRBV4-1	TRBD1	TRBJ1-1	CASSLGQRNTEAFF	TGCGCCAGCAGCCTGGGACAGAGAAACACTGAAGCTTTCTTT